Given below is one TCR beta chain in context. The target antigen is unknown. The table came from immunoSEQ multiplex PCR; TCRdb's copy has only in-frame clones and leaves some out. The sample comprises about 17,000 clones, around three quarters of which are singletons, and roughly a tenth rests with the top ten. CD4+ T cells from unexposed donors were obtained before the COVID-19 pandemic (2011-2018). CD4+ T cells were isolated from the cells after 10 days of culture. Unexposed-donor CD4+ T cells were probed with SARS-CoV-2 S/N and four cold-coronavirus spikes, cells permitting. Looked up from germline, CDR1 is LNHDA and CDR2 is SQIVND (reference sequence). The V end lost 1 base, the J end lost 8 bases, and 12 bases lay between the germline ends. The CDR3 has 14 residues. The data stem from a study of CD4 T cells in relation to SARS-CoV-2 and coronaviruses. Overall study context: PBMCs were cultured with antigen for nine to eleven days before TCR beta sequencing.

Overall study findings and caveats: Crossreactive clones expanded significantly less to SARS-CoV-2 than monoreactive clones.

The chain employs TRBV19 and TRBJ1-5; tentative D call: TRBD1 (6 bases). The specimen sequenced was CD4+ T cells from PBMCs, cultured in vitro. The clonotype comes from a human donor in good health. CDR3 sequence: CASSIGQVGKPQHF. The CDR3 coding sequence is TGTGCCAGTAGTATAGGACAGGTTGGGAAGCCCCAGCATTTT.